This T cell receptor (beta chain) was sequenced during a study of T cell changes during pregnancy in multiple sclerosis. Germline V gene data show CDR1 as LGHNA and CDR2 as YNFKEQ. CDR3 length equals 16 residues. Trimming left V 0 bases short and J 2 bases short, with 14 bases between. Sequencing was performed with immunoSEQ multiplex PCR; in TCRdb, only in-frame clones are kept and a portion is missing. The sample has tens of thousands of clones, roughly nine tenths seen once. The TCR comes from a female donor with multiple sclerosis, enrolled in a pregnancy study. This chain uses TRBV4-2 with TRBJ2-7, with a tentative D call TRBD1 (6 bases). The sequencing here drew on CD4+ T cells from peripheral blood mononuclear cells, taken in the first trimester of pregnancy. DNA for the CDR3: TGTGCCAGCAGCCAAGATTGGCGACAGGCTGCCTACGAGCAGTACTTC. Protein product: CASSQDWRQAAYEQYF.